A single T cell receptor beta chain is shown here with its context. The antigen remains undetermined. These data come from a study of PD-1 blockade in classical Hodgkin lymphoma. Study as a whole: Nivolumab was administered to patients intravenously at 3 mg/kg every 2 weeks. Study results and limitations: Patients excluded were those beginning nivolumab under 1 year after ASCT.

All trial patients relapsed after autologous stem cell transplantation. Repertoires were generated with immunoSEQ multiplex PCR, while TCRdb's copy carries only in-frame clones and drops some. The table shows around 6,300 clones, with roughly 77% occurring only once. CDR1 is SGHNT and CDR2 is YYREEE in the germline V gene (reference sequence). The ends lost 4 bases at V and 3 bases at J; junction bases unmatched: 3. The CDR3 spans 14 residues. The chain has TRBV5-4 and TRBJ2-5; 10 bases line up with TRBD2. This clonotype was sampled from a human donor with classical Hodgkin lymphoma. Sequenced here: peripheral blood mononuclear cells (PBMCs), sampled at baseline. CDR3 DNA sequence: TGTGCCAGCAGCCCCGGACTAGCGGAAGAGACCCAGTACTTC. Translating gives CASSPGLAEETQYF.